This T cell receptor beta chain derives from a study of control samples from healthy donors and cancer patients. The germline V gene encodes CDR1 LGHNA and CDR2 YNFKEQ. V was pared by 0 bases and J by 4 bases, with 10 bases between. The CDR3 covers 15 residues. Only in-frame clones appear in the TCRdb table, and some are missing; sequencing was by immunoSEQ multiplex PCR. Here the sample spans around 68,000 clones, 75% to 90% being singletons. This clone was picked up many times. V and J are TRBV4-2 and TRBJ1-5; D call uncertain. This clonotype was sampled from a man aged 45-60 years in good health. Sequenced material: blood. The CDR3: CASSQEGQRNQPQHF. In nucleotides, the CDR3 is TGTGCCAGCAGCCAAGAAGGGCAGCGAAATCAGCCCCAGCATTTT.